A selection of T cell receptor beta chains follows, all from one sample in a study of blood T cell repertoires in COVID-19. The protocol was immunoSEQ multiplex PCR, while the TCRdb copy is restricted to in-frame clones and leaves out a portion. The top ten hold roughly 0.94% of the sample, which has about 330,000 clones, roughly 87% seen once. The sample was PBMCs or T cells enriched from blood (not recorded which). These receptors were obtained from a woman in her thirties who had recovered from COVID-19. The CDR3 runs from the conserved cysteine through the conserved F or W. The D gene is left open where the match is weak. The size entry is marked missing in some rows and otherwise reads once, few, many or a size class.

>TRBJ1-1|TRBV9|NA|TRBD1
CASSGRGPMNTEAFF
TGTGCCAGCAGCGGCAGGGGGCCGATGAACACTGAAGCTTTCTTT
>TRBJ1-4|TRBV28|NA|TRBD1
CASSKGVDRADEKLFF
TGTGCCAGCAGTAAGGGGGTGGACAGGGCCGATGAAAAACTGTTTTTT
>TRBJ1-4|TRBV5-1|NA|NA
CASSMVGGGEKLFF
TGCGCCAGCAGCATGGTGGGGGGTGGAGAAAAACTGTTTTTT
>TRBJ1-2|TRBV28|NA|TRBD1
CASSSPPGGGYTF
TGTGCCAGCAGCAGCCCTCCAGGGGGCGGCTACACCTTC
>TRBJ1-6|TRBV4-3|NA|TRBD1
CASSRQGSNSPLHF
TGCGCCAGCAGCCGACAGGGGAGTAATTCACCCCTCCACTTT
>TRBJ2-2|TRBV20-1|NA|NA
CSASRARELFF
TGCAGTGCTAGCCGCGCTAGGGAGCTGTTTTTT
>TRBJ2-7|TRBV28|NA|TRBD2
CASSPITSGGASSYEQYF
TGTGCCAGCAGTCCTATTACTAGCGGGGGGGCGAGCTCCTACGAGCAGTACTTC
>TRBJ2-2|TRBV20-1|NA|NA
CSASSTAVGPGLFF
TGCAGTGCTAGTTCCACCGCCGTAGGCCCGGGTCTGTTTTTT
>TRBJ2-5|TRBV20-1|NA|TRBD1
CSASGDRGAQETQYF
TGCAGTGCTAGTGGGGACAGGGGGGCCCAAGAGACCCAGTACTTC
>TRBJ1-1|TRBV7-6|NA|NA
CASSLALSGGTEAFF
TGTGCCAGCAGCTTAGCGCTCTCGGGGGGCACTGAAGCTTTCTTT
>TRBJ2-7|TRBV5-1|NA|TRBD1
CASSPTGDEQYF
TGCGCCAGCAGCCCTACAGGGGACGAGCAGTACTTC
>TRBJ1-2|TRBV6-5|NA|NA
CASSYSGQQNYGYTF
TGTGCCAGCAGTTACTCGGGACAACAAAACTATGGCTACACCTTC
>TRBJ1-5|TRBV2|once|NA
CASSERVPGNQPQHF
TGTGCCAGCAGTGAAAGGGTGCCAGGGAATCAGCCCCAGCATTTT
>TRBJ2-1|TRBV27|NA|TRBD2
CASSPPGFSGVNEQFF
TGTGCCAGCAGTCCCCCCGGGTTTAGCGGGGTCAATGAGCAGTTCTTC
>TRBJ1-1|TRBV19|NA|NA
CASSISQGINTEAFF
TGTGCCAGTAGTATCTCCCAGGGTATAAACACTGAAGCTTTCTTT
>TRBJ2-2|TRBV6-5|NA|TRBD1
CASTRTGGGGELFF
TGTGCCAGCACGAGGACAGGGGGCGGCGGGGAGCTGTTTTTT